This passage covers 4 T cell receptor beta chains from one sample sequenced in a study of chronic HIV infection and antiretroviral therapy. TCRdb re-derived calls from the 5' RACE reads in MiXCR, one entry per CDR3 protein. Of more than 40,000 distinct CDR3 sequences listed, approximately 19% are singletons. Sequencing was done on a sample of peripheral blood. The source is an adult who had HIV and had not received antiretroviral therapy, or was an uninfected healthy control (not recorded which).

This clonotype was picked up a small number of times. V is TRBV13 and J is TRBJ1-4; D gene uncertain. V lost 0 bases and J lost 2, with 7 bases in between. The germline V gene has CDR1 PRHDT and CDR2 FYEKMQ (reference sequence). The CDR3 runs to 15 residues. Here the CDR3 reads CASSLGRRTNEKLFF. The CDR3 DNA is TGTGCCAGCAGCTTAGGGAGGAGGACTAATGAAAAACTGTTTTTT.

This clonotype has just a few counts. The J gene is TRBJ1-1, the V gene TRBV6-2 or TRBV6-3; D is possibly TRBD1 (6 bases). CDR3 length: 15 residues. Germline V gene lookup returns CDR1 MNHEY and CDR2 SVGEGT. V lost 2 bases and J 4 bases, leaving 14 bases between the germline ends. CDR3 in DNA: TGTGCCAGCAGTTACCTGATAGGGGGATTCACTGAAGCTTTCTTT. It encodes CASSYLIGGFTEAFF.

This clonotype was seen once. This sequence joins TRBV6-2 or TRBV6-3 and TRBJ2-1; 7 bases map to TRBD2. From germline, CDR1 is MNHEY and CDR2 SVGEGT. The CDR3 has 15 amino acids. J gave up 6 bases and V 0 bases, and 5 bases lay outside the gene matches. CDR3 in amino acids: CASSYSRTRVNEQFF. The CDR3 nucleotides read TGTGCCAGCAGTTACTCGCGGACTAGGGTCAATGAGCAGTTCTTC.

The V and J genes are TRBV5-4 and TRBJ2-7, with TRBD1 matching over 8 bases. V gave up 0 bases and J gave up 3 bases; unmatched junction bases: 5. In germline, CDR1 is SGHNT, CDR2 YYREEE (reference sequence). The CDR3 covers 15 residues. The CDR3 DNA reads TGTGCCAGCAGCTTGGGTGGGACAGGACTCTACGAGCAGTACTTC. Encoded protein: CASSLGGTGLYEQYF.